This TCR beta chain was retrieved from a study of blood T cells in healthy people across ages. A J-beta primer mix and a sample-barcoded 5' primer were used in a second PCR of about 7 to 12 cycles. TCRdb reprocessed the 5' RACE reads with MiXCR, giving one entry per CDR3 protein. The table shows about 1.8 million distinct CDR3 sequences, with around half occurring only once. The V and J ends lost 1 base and 4 bases respectively, with 13 bases between them. Germline V gene data show CDR1 as LGHNA and CDR2 as YSLEER. The CDR3 spans 15 residues. The table lists this clonotype with a few counts. The TCR originated in a middle-aged woman in good health. The chain employs TRBV4-3 and TRBJ1-2; D unresolved. Source material: blood. DNA for the CDR3: TGCGCCAGCAGCCAAGTTGCACAGCCTCTCTATGGCTACACCTTC. Translating gives CASSQVAQPLYGYTF.